The TCR beta chain under discussion was sequenced for a study of T cell repertoires in cytomegalovirus infection. The wider study: In the study, CMV epitopes included recently identified HLA-C-restricted and well-studied HLA-B-restricted ones.

Points on this clonotype: The antigen remains undetermined.

TCRdb passed the reads through MiXCR, listing each CDR3 protein once. The sample lists hundreds of thousands of distinct CDR3 sequences; around 29% were seen once. This clonotype originated in a human donor in good health (CMV status not recorded). Some clones in this sample may be carry-over from other donors' samples. The specimen comprised cultured CD8+ T cells from PBMCs, sampled from culture after CMV antigen stimulation.

The CDR3 protein is CASSLAPAGHFEQYV. CDR3 DNA: TGTGCCAGCAGCTTAGCCCCAGCGGGGCACTTCGAGCAGTACGTC. The rearrangement links TRBV11-2 to TRBJ2-7, with TRBD2 identical over 7 bases. Germline loops: CDR1 SGHAT, CDR2 FQNNGV. Trimming took 1 base from V and 6 from J; bases not matched to a gene: 9. There are 15 residues in the CDR3.